This entry lists 6 T cell receptor beta chains sequenced from one sample in a study of T cell responses to AZD1222 COVID-19 vaccine. Some clones are missing from TCRdb's copy, which holds only in-frame ones; the method was immunoSEQ multiplex PCR. Seen here are roughly 120,000 clones, about 81% observed once, and the top ten hold approximately 5%. The specimen comprised peripheral blood, sampled on day 0 of AZD1222 vaccination. These receptors came from an adult in good health.

This chain connects TRBV5-1 to TRBJ2-7, with 7 nucleotides matching TRBD2. The V gene's germline CDR1 is SGHRS and CDR2 YFSETQ. CDR3 size: 13 residues. V was clipped by 4 bases and J by 2 bases; unmatched bases: 3. This CDR3 reads CASSTLAAYEQYF. CDR3 in DNA: TGCGCCAGCAGCACCCTAGCGGCCTACGAGCAGTACTTC.

The chain is built from TRBV4-3 and TRBJ2-1; the D is unclear. The CDR3 is 16 amino acids. CDR1 LGHNA and CDR2 YSLEER come from the germline V gene. With 4 bases removed from V and 6 bases from J, the gap between germline ends came to 19 bases. CDR3 in DNA: TGCGCCAGCAGCCGAGGCCATTCGGCAGAAGGCAATGAGCAGTTCTTC. It is translated as CASSRGHSAEGNEQFF.

The chain is built from TRBV18 and TRBJ1-4; no definite D call. The length of the CDR3 is 13 residues. V was trimmed by 4 bases and J by 2 bases, leaving 5 bases between them. Germline V gene data show CDR1 as KGHSH and CDR2 as LQKENI. The CDR3 loop reads CASSRGTNEKLFF. In nucleotides, the CDR3 is TGTGCCAGCTCACGAGGCACTAATGAAAAACTGTTTTTT.

The V call is TRBV27, the J call TRBJ2-5; D gene ambiguous. The end of the DNA fits TRBJ2-7 better, so the J call may be wrong. Germline CDR1 reads MNHEY; CDR2 reads SMNVEV (reference sequence). This CDR3 has 17 amino acids. The CDR3: CASSPPQMSKRAYEQYF. The CDR3 DNA follows: TGTGCCAGCAGTCCACCCCAGATGAGCAAGCGAGCCTACGAGCAGTACTTC.

The CDR3: CASRPAHNSPLHF. The CDR3 region has the DNA TGTGCCAGCAGACCCGCCCATAATTCACCCCTCCACTTT. This chain joins TRBV3-1 (or the pseudogene TRBV3-2) and TRBJ1-6; D is ambiguous. CDR3 length: 13 amino acids. Trimming took off 6 bases at V and 5 bases at J, with 8 bases between the two ends. From germline, CDR1 is LGHDT and CDR2 YNNKEL (reference sequence).

This chain uses TRBV6-5 with TRBJ2-1; D ambiguous. V was clipped by 6 bases and J by 10 bases, with 16 bases between them. Germline V gives CDR1 MNHEY, CDR2 SVGAGI. The CDR3 runs to 13 residues. CDR3 residues: CASRIAPSIEQFF. The CDR3 nucleotides read TGTGCCAGCAGGATAGCCCCTAGTATCGAGCAGTTCTTC.